This T cell receptor (beta chain) was sequenced during a study of early stage breast cancer tumors. Study details: Invasive lobular carcinomas made up about 30% of the 12 ER+/PR+/HER2- tumors.

The CDR3 is 14 residues long. Germline V CDR1 and CDR2: GTSNPN, SVGIG (reference sequence). V lost 1 base, J lost 9 bases, and 13 bases lay in between. Here immunoSEQ multiplex PCR was the method, and the copy in TCRdb shows in-frame clones only, minus some. The sample records several thousand clones, 78% being singletons. This receptor was identified in a person aged 65 to 79 with breast cancer. Material for sequencing was normal breast tissue next to the tumor. This sequence joins TRBV30 and TRBJ1-6; tentatively, D is TRBD1 (6 bases). This CDR3 reads CAWSGLGAGSPLHF. The DNA for the CDR3 is TGTGCCTGGAGTGGTCTGGGGGCGGGTTCACCCCTCCACTTT.